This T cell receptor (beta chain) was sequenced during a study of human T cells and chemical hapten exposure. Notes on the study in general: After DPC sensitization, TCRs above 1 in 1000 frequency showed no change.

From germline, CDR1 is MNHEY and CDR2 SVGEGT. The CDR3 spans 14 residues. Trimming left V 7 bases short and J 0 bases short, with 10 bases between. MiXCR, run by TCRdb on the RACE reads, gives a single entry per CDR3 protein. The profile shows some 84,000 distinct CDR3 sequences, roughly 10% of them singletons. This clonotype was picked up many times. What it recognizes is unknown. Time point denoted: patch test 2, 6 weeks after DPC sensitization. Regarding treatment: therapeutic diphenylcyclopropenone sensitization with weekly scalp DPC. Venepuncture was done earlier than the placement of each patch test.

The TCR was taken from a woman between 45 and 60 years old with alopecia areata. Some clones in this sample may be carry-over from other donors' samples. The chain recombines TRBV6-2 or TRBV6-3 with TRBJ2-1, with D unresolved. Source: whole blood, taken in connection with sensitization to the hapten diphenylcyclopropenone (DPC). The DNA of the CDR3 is TGTGCCAGCACGACTTCCAGCTCCTACAATGAGCAGTTCTTC. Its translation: CASTTSSSYNEQFF.